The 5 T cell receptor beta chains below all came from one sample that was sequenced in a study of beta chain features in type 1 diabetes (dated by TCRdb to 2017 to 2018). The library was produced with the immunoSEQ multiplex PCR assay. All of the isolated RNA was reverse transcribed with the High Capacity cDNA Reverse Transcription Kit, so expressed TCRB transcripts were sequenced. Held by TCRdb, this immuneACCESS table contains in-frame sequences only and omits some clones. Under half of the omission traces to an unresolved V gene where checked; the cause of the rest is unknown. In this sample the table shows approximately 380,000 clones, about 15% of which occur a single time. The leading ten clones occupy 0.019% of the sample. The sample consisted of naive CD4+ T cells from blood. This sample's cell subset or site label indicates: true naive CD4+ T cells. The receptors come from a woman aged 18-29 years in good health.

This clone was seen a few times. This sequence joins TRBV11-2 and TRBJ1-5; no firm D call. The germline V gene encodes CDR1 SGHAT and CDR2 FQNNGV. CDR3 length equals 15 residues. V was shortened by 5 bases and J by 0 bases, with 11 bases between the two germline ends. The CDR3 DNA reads TGTGCCAGCAGCCTTTGGGCGAATAGCAATCAGCCCCAGCATTTT. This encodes CASSLWANSNQPQHF.

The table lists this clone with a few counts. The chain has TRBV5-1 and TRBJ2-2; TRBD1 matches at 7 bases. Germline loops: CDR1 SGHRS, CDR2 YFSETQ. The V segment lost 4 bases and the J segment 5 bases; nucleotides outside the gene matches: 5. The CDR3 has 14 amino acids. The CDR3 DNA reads TGCGCCAGCAGCACCAAGGGACAGACCGGGGAGCTGTTTTTT. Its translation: CASSTKGQTGELFF.

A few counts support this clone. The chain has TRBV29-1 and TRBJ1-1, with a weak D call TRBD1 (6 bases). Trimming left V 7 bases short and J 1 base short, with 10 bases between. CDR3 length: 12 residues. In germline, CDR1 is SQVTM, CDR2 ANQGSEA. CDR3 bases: TGCAGCGCGGGACACACGAACACTGAAGCTTTCTTT. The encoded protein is CSAGHTNTEAFF.

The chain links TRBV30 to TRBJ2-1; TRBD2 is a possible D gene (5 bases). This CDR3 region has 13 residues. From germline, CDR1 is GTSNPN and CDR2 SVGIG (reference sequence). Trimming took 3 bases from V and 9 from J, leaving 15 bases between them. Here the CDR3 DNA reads TGTGCCTGGAGCGGGATCCAACGGGGTGAGCAGTTCTTC. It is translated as CAWSGIQRGEQFF.

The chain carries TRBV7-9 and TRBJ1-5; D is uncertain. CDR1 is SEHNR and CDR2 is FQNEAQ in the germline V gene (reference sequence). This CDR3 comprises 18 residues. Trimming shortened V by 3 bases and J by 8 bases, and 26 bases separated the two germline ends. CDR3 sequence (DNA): TGTGCCAGCAGCTTTGGGGATCTGAGGACTGGCGGAAGGGAGCCCCAGCATTTT. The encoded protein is CASSFGDLRTGGREPQHF.